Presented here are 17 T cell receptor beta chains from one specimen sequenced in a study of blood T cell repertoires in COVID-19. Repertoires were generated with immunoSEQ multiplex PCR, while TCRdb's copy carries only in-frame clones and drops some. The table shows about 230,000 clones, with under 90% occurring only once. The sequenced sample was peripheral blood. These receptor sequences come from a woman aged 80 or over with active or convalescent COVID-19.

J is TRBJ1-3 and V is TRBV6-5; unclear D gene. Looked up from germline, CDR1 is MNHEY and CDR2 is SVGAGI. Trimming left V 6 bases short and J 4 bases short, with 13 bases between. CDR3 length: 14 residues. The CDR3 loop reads CASSREGSGNTIYF. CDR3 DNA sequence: TGTGCCAGCAGCAGAGAAGGGAGCGGAAACACCATATATTTT.

CDR3: CASSNRETQYF. CDR3 sequence (DNA): TGTGCCAGTAGTAACAGGGAGACCCAGTACTTC. The rearrangement uses TRBV19 and TRBJ2-5, with D possibly matching TRBD1 (5 bases). Between the trimmed V and J ends, which lost 4 bases and 5 bases, there was a span of 5 bases. The CDR3 runs to 11 residues. Per germline, CDR1 LNHDA and CDR2 SQIVND (reference sequence).

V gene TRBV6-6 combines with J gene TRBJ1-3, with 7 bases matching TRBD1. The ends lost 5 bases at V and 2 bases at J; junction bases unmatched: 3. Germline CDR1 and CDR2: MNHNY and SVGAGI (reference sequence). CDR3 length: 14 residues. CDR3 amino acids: CASSDTGAGNTIYF. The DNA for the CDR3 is TGTGCCAGCAGTGACACAGGGGCTGGAAACACCATATATTTT.

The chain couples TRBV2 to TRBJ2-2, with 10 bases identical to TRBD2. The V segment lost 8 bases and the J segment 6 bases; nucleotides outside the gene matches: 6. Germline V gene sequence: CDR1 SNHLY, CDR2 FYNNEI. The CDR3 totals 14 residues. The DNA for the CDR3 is TGTGCCAGCGGAGCGGGAGGGCTGGCCGGGGAGCTGTTTTTT. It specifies CASGAGGLAGELFF.

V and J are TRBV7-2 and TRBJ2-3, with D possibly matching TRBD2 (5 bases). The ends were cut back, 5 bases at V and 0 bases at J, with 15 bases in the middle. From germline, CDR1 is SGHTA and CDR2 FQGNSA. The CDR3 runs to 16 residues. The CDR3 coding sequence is TGTGCCAGCAGCCCCCGAGGGCCTGGGAGCACAGATACGCAGTATTTT. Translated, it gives CASSPRGPGSTDTQYF. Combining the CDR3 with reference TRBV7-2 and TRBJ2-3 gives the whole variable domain GAGVSQSPSNKVTEKGKDVELRCDPISGHTALYWYRQSLGQGLEFLIYFQGNSAPDKSGLPSDRFSAERTGGSVSTLTIQRTQQEDSAVYLCASSPRGPGSTDTQYFGPGTRLTVL.

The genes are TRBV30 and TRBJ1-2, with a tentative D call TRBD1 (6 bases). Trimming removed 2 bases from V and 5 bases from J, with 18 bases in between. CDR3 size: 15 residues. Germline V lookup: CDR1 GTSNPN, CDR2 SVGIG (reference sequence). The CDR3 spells CAWSSTGKWGYGYTF. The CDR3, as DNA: TGTGCCTGGAGTTCCACAGGGAAATGGGGGTATGGCTACACCTTC.

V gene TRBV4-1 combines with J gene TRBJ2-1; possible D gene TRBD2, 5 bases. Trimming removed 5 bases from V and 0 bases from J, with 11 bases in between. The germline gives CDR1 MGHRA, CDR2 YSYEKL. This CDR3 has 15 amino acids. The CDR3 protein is CASSSDWSSYNEQFF. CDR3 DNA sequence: TGCGCCAGCAGCTCGGACTGGAGCTCCTACAATGAGCAGTTCTTC.

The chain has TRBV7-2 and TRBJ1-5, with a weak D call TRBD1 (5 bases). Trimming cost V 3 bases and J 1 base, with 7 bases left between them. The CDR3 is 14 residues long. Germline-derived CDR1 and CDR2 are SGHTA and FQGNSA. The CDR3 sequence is CASSFRQSNQPQHF. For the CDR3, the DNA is TGTGCCAGCAGCTTCCGACAGAGCAATCAGCCCCAGCATTTT.

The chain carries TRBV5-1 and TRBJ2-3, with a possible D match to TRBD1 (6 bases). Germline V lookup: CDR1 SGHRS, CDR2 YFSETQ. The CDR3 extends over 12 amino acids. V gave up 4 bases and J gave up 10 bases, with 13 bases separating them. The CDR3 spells CASSPTGHPQYF. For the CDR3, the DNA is TGCGCCAGCAGCCCCACGGGACATCCGCAGTATTTT. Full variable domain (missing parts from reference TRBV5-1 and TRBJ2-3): KAGVTQTPRYLIKTRGQQVTLSCSPISGHRSVSWYQQTPGQGLQFLFEYFSETQRNKGNFPGRFSGRQFSNSRSEMNVSTLELGDSALYLCASSPTGHPQYFGPGTRLTVL.

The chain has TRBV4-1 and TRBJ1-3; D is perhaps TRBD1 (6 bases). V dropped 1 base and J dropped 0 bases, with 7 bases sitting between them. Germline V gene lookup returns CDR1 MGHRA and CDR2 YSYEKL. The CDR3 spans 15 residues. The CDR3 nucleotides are TGCGCCAGCAGCCAAGGGACAGTCTCTGGAAACACCATATATTTT. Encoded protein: CASSQGTVSGNTIYF.

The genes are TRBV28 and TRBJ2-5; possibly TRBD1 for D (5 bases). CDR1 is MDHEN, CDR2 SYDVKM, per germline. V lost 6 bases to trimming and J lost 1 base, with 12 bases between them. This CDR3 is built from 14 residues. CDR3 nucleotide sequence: TGTGCCAGCAGGGATGCAGGGCTCCAAGAGACCCAGTACTTC. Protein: CASRDAGLQETQYF.

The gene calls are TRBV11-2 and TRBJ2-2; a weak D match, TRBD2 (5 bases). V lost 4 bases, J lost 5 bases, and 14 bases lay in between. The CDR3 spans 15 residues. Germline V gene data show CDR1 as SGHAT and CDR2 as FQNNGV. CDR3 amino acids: CASSYSGRWTGELFF. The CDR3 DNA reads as TGTGCCAGCAGCTACAGCGGAAGGTGGACCGGGGAGCTGTTTTTT. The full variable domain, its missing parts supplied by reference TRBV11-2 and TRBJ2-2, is EAGVAQSPRYKIIEKRQSVAFWCNPISGHATLYWYQQILGQGPKLLIQFQNNGVVDDSQLPKDRFSAERLKGVDSTLKIQPAKLEDSAVYLCASSYSGRWTGELFFGEGSRLTVL.

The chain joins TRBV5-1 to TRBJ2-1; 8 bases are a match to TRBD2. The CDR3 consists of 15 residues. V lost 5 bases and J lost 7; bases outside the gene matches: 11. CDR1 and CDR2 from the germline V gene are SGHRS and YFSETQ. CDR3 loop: CASRIVGGGNNEQFF. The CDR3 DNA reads TGCGCCAGCAGGATCGTAGGCGGGGGGAATAATGAGCAGTTCTTC.

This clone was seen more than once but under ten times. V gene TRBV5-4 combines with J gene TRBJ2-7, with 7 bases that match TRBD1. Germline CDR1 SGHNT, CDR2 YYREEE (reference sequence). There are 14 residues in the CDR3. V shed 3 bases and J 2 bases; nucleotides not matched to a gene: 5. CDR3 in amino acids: CASSSGTVPYEQYF. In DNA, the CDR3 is TGTGCCAGCAGCTCCGGGACAGTGCCCTACGAGCAGTACTTC.

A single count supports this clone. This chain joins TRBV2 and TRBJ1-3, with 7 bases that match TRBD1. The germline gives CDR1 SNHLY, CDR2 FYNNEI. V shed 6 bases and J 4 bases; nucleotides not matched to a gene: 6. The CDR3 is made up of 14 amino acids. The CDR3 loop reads CASRDRVSGNTIYF. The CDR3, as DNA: TGTGCCAGCAGAGACAGGGTATCCGGAAACACCATATATTTT. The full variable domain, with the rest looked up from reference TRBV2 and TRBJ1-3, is EPEVTQTPSHQVTQMGQEVILRCVPISNHLYFYWYRQILGQKVEFLVSFYNNEISEKSEIFDDQFSVERPDGSNFTLKIRSTKLEDSAMYFCASRDRVSGNTIYFGEGSWLTVV.

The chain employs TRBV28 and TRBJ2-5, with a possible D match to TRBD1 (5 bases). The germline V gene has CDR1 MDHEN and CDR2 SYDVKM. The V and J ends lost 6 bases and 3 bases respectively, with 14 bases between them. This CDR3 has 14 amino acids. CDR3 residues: CASSQGLTEETQYF. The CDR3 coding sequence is TGTGCCAGCAGCCAAGGCTTGACAGAAGAGACCCAGTACTTC.

The CDR3 nucleotides are TGTGCCAGCAGCTTAGCTGGAACATGGACAGGGGGCGGCGGGGAGCTGTTTTTT. Protein: CASSLAGTWTGGGGELFF. The V and J genes are TRBV7-2 and TRBJ2-2; 11 bases line up with TRBD1. Trimming took 0 bases from V and 7 from J; bases not matched to a gene: 10. This CDR3 has 18 residues. Germline CDR1 reads SGHTA; CDR2 reads FQGNSA.